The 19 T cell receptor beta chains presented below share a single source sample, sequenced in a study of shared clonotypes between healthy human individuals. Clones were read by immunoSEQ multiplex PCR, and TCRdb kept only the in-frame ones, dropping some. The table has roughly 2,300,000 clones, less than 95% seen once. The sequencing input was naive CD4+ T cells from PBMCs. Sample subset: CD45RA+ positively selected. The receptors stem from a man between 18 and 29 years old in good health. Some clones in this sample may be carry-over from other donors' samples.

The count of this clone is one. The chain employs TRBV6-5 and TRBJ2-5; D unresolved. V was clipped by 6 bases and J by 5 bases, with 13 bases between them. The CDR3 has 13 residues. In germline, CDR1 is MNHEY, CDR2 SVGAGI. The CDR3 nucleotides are TGTGCCAGCAGGCCTGTGTCTGGCGAGACCCAGTACTTC. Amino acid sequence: CASRPVSGETQYF.

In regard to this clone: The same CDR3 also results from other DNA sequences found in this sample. Here the CDR3 DNA reads TGTGCCACCAGCAGAGTCCGGGGAAGCTCCTACGAGCAGTACTTC. Its translation: CATSRVRGSSYEQYF. This chain uses TRBV15 with TRBJ2-7; TRBD2 might be the D (5 bases). The germline V gene has CDR1 LNHNV and CDR2 YYDKDF (reference sequence). V gave up 1 base and J gave up 0 bases, with 10 bases separating them. This CDR3 has 15 amino acids.

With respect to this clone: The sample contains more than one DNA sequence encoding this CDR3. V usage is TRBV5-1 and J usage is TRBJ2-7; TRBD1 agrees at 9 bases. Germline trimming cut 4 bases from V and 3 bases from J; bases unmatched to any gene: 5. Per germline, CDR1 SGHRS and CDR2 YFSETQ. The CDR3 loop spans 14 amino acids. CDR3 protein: CASSPPGQGYEQYF. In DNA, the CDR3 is TGCGCCAGCAGCCCCCCGGGACAGGGCTACGAGCAGTACTTC.

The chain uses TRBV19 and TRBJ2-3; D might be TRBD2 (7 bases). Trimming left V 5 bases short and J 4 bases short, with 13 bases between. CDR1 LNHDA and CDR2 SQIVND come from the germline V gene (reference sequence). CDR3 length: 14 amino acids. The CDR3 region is CASSPGGLADTQYF. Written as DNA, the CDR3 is TGTGCCAGTAGTCCCGGGGGGCTGGCAGATACGCAGTATTTT.

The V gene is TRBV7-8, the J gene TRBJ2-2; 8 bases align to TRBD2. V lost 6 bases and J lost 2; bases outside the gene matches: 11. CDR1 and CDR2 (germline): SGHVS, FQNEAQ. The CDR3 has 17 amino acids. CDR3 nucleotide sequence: TGTGCCAGCAGTCTTCGAAGCGGGAGTTCCAACACCGGGGAGCTGTTTTTT. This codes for CASSLRSGSSNTGELFF.

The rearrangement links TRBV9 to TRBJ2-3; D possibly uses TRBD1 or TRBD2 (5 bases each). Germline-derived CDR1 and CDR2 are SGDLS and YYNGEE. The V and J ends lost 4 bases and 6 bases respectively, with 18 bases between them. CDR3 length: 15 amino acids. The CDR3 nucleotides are TGTGCCAGCAGCTGGGGGACGGGGTTTACGGATACGCAGTATTTT. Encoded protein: CASSWGTGFTDTQYF.

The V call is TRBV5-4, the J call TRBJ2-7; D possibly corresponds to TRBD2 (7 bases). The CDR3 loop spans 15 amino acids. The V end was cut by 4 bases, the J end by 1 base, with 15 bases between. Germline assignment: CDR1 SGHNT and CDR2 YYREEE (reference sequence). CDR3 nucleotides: TGTGCCAGCAGCCGAAGGGGGGGAGCTTCCTACGAGCAGTACTTC. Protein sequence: CASSRRGGASYEQYF.

The chain's CDR3 is CSVSLGQGYEQYF. CDR3 in DNA: TGCAGCGTTAGTTTAGGACAGGGCTACGAGCAGTACTTC. This sequence joins TRBV29-1 and TRBJ2-7; TRBD1 agrees at 8 bases. This CDR3 spans 13 amino acids. Germline V CDR1 and CDR2: SQVTM, ANQGSEA. V trimming: 5 bases; J trimming: 3 bases; junction bases outside the gene matches: 6.

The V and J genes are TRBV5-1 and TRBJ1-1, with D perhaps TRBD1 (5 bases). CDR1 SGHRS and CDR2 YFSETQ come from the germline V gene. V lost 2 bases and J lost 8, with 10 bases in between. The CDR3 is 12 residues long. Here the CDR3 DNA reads TGCGCCAGCAGCTTAGACAGCACGGAAGCTTTCTTT. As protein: CASSLDSTEAFF.

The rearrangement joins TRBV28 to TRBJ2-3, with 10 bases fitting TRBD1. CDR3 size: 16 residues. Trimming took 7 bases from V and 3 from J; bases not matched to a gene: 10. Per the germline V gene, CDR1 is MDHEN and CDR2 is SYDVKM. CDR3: CASTVGGTGVTDTQYF. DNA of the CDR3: TGTGCCAGCACCGTGGGGGGGACAGGGGTTACAGATACGCAGTATTTT.

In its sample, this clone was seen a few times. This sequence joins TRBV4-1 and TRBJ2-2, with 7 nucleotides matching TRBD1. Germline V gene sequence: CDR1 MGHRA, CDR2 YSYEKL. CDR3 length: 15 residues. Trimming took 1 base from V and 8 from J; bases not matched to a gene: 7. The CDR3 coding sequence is TGCGCCAGCAGCCAAGTTCAGGGACAGCCTGGGGAGCTGTTTTTT. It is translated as CASSQVQGQPGELFF.

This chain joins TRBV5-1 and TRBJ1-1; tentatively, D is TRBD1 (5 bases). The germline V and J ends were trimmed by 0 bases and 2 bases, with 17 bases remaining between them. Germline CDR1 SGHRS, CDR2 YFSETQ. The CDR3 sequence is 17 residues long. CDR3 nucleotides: TGCGCCAGCAGCTTGGTGGGCCTGGGGACGGGAAACACTGAAGCTTTCTTT. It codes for CASSLVGLGTGNTEAFF.

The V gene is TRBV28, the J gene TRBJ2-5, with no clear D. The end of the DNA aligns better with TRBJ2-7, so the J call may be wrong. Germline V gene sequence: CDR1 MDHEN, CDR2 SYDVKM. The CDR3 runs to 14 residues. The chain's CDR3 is CASSSPPGVYEQYF. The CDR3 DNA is TGTGCCAGCAGTTCCCCGCCAGGAGTCTACGAGCAGTACTTC.

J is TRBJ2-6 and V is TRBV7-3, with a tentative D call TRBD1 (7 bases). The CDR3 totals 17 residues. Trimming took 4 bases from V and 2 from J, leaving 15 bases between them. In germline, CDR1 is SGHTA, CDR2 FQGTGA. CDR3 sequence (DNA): TGTGCCAGCAGCTCTGGCCAGGGGGAGGCTGGGGCCAACGTCCTGACTTTC. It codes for CASSSGQGEAGANVLTF.

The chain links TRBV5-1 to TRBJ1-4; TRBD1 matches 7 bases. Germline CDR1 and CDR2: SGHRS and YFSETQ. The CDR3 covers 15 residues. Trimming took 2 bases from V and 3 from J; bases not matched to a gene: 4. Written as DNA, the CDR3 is TGCGCCAGCAGCTTAACAGGGGCGGCTAATGAAAAACTGTTTTTT. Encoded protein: CASSLTGAANEKLFF.

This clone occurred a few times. The CDR3 loop reads CAWSAAEPNTEAFF. The CDR3 bases are TGTGCCTGGAGTGCCGCCGAACCGAACACTGAAGCTTTCTTT. This sequence joins TRBV30 and TRBJ1-1; unclear D gene. V lost 1 base, J lost 1 base, and 10 bases lay in between. The CDR3 runs to 14 residues. Germline V gene sequence: CDR1 GTSNPN, CDR2 SVGIG (reference sequence).

The CDR3 sequence: CASSPPRTSGTNEQYF. CDR3 nucleotides: TGTGCCAGCAGCCCGCCGCGGACTAGCGGGACCAACGAGCAGTACTTC. This chain links TRBV27 with TRBJ2-7; 12 nucleotides align to TRBD2. This CDR3 region has 16 residues. The junction had 11 bases not matched to a gene; V was cut back by 6 bases and J by 5 bases. Germline V gene lookup returns CDR1 MNHEY and CDR2 SMNVEV (reference sequence).

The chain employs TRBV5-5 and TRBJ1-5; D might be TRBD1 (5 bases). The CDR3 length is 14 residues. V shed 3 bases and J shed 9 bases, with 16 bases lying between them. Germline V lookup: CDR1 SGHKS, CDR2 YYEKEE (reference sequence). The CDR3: CASSWGTSGGPQHF. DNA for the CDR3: TGTGCCAGCAGCTGGGGGACGTCCGGGGGGCCCCAGCATTTT.

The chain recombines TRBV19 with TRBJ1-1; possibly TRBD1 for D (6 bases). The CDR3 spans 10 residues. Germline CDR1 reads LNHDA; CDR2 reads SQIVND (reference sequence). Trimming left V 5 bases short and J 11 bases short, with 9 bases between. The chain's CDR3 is CASSRGAAFF. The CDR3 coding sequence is TGTGCCAGTAGTCGGGGGGCTGCTTTCTTT. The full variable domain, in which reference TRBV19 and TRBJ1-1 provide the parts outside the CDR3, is DGGITQSPKYLFRKEGQNVTLSCEQNLNHDAMYWYRQDPGQGLRLIYYSQIVNDFQKGDIAEGYSVSREKKESFPLTVTSAQKNPTAFYLCASSRGAAFFGQGTRLTVV.